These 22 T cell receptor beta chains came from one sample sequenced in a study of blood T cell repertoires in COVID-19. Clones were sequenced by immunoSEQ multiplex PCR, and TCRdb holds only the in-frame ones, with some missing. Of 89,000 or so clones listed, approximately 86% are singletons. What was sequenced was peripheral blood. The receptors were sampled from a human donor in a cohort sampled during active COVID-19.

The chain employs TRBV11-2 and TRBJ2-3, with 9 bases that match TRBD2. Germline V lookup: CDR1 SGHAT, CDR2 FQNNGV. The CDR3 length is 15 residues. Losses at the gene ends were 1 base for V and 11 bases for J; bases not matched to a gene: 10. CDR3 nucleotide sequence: TGTGCCAGCAGCTTAGGACTAGCGGCGTCCGTGGGGCAGTATTTT. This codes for CASSLGLAASVGQYF.

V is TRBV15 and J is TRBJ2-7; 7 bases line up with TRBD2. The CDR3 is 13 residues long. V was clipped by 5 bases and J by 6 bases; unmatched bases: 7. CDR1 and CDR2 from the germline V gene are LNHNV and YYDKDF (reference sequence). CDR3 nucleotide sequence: TGTGCCACCAGCCCCCGGGGAGGGGCCGAGCAGTACTTC. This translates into CATSPRGGAEQYF.

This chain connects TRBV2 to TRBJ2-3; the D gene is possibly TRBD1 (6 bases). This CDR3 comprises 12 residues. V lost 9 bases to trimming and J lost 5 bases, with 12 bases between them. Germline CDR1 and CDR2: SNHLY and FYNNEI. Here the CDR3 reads CASTLQGDTQYF. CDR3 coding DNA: TGTGCCAGTACGTTACAGGGAGATACGCAGTATTTT.

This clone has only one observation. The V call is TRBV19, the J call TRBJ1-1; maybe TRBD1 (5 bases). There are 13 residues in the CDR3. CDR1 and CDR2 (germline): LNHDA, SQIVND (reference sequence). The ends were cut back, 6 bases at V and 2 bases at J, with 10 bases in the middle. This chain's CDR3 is CASSRTGNTEAFF. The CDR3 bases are TGTGCCAGTAGCCGCACAGGTAACACTGAAGCTTTCTTT.

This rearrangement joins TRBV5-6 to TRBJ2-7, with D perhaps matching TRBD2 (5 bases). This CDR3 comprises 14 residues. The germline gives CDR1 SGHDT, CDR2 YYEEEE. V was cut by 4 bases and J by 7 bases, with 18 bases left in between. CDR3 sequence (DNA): TGTGCCAGCAGCCTTATCGGCGCGAGGGAAGAGCAGTACTTC. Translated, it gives CASSLIGAREEQYF.

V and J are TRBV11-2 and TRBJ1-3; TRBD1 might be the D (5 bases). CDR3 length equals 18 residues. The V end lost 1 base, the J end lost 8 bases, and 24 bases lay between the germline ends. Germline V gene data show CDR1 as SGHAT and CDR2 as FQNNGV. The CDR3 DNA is TGTGCCAGCAGCTTAGCCCGATCGCGGCTCCCCGAAGGGGACACCATATATTTT. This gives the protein CASSLARSRLPEGDTIYF.

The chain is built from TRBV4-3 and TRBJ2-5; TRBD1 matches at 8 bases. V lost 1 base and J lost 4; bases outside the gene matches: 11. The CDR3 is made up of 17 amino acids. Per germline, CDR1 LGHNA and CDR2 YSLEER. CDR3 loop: CASSQAFGRGRGETQYF. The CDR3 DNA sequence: TGCGCCAGCAGCCAAGCTTTCGGCAGGGGGCGCGGAGAGACCCAGTACTTC.

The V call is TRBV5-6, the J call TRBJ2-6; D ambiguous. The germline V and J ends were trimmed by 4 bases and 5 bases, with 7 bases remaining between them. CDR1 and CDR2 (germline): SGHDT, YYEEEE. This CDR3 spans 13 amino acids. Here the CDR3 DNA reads TGTGCCAGCAGCCTCGTCCGGGCCAACGTCCTGACTTTC. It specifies CASSLVRANVLTF.

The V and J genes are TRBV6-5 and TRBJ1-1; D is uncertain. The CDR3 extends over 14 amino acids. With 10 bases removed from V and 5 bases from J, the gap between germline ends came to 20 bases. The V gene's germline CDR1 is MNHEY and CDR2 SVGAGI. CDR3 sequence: CATHPRGSGTEAFF. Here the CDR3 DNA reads TGTGCCACCCACCCTCGGGGTTCGGGGACTGAAGCTTTCTTT.

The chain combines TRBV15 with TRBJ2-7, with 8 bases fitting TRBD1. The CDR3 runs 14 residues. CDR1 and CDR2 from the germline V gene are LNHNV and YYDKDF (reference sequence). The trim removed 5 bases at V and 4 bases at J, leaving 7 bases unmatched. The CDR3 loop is CATSDRGPSYEQYF. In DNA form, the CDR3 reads TGTGCCACCAGCGACAGGGGACCCTCGTACGAGCAGTACTTC.

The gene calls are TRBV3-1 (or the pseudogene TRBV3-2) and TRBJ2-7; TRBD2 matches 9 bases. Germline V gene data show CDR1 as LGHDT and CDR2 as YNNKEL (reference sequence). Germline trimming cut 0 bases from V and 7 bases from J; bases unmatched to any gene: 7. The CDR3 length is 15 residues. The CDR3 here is CASSQDAHLAGEQYF. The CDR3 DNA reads TGTGCCAGCAGCCAAGACGCCCACCTAGCGGGGGAGCAGTACTTC.

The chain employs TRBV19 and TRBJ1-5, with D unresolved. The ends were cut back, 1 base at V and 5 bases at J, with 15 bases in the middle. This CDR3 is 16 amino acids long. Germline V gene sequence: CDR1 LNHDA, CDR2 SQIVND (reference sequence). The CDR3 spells CASSIGGTRMDQPQHF. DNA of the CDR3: TGTGCCAGTAGTATAGGAGGCACCCGAATGGATCAGCCCCAGCATTTT. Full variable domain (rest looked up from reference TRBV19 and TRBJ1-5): DGGITQSPKYLFRKEGQNVTLSCEQNLNHDAMYWYRQDPGQGLRLIYYSQIVNDFQKGDIAEGYSVSREKKESFPLTVTSAQKNPTAFYLCASSIGGTRMDQPQHFGDGTRLSIL.

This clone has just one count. CDR3 in amino acids: CASSFSGGAREQFF. CDR3 DNA: TGTGCCAGCAGCTTTTCCGGGGGGGCACGAGAGCAGTTCTTC. The chain has TRBV7-3 and TRBJ2-1, with TRBD2 matching over 8 bases. The CDR3 contains 14 residues. The ends lost 3 bases at V and 10 bases at J; junction bases unmatched: 8. Germline V CDR1 and CDR2: SGHTA, FQGTGA.

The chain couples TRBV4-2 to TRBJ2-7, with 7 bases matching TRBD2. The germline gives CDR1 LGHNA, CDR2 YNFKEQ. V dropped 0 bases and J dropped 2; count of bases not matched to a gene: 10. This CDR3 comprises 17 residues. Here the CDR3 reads CASSQDRGSSGTYEQYF. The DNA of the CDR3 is TGTGCCAGCAGCCAAGACCGAGGGTCTAGCGGTACCTACGAGCAGTACTTC.

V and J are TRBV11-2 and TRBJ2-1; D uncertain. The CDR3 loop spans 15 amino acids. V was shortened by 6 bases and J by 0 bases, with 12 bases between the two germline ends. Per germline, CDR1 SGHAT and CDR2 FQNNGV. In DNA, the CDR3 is TGTGCCAGCAGGCCACGACTTGCCTCCTACAATGAGCAGTTCTTC. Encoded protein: CASRPRLASYNEQFF.

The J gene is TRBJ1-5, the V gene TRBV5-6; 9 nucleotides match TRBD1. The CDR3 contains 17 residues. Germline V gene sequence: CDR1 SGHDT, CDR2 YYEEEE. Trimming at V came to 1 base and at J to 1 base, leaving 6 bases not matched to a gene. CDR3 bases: TGTGCCAGCAGCTTGTGGACAGGGGTAGGGAGCAATCAGCCCCAGCATTTT. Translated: CASSLWTGVGSNQPQHF.

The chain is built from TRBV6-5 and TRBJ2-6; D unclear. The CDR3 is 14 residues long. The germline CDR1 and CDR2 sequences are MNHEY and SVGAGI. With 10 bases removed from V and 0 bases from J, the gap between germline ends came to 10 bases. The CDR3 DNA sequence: TGTGCCACCCTATCAAGCTCTGGGGCCAACGTCCTGACTTTC. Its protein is CATLSSSGANVLTF.

The chain's CDR3 is CASTWDRGLYEQFF. In DNA, the CDR3 is TGTGCCAGCACTTGGGACAGGGGTTTGTATGAGCAGTTCTTC. The chain couples TRBV5-5 to TRBJ2-1; 10 nucleotides line up with TRBD1. There are 14 residues in the CDR3. Germline CDR1 and CDR2: SGHKS and YYEKEE (reference sequence). The V gene end was trimmed by 6 bases and the J gene end by 8 bases; junction bases not matched to a gene: 8.

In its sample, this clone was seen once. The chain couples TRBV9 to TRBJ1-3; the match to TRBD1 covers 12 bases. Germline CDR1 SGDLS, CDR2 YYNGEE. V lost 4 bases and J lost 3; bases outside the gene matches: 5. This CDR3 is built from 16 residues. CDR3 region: CASSPGTGGGGNTIYF. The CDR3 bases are TGTGCCAGCAGCCCGGGGACAGGGGGCGGTGGAAACACCATATATTTT.

CDR3 bases: TGCAGTGCTAGTACAGGGGAGACCCAGTACTTC. Protein sequence: CSASTGETQYF. The chain carries TRBV20-1 and TRBJ2-5; tentative D call: TRBD1 (6 bases). This CDR3 has 11 amino acids. V was clipped by 3 bases and J by 5 bases, with 7 bases between them. Looked up from germline, CDR1 is DFQATT and CDR2 is SNEGSKA (reference sequence).

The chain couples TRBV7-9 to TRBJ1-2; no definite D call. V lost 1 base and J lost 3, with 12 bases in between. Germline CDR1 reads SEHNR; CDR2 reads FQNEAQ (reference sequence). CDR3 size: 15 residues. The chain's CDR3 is CASSLVALRDYGYTF. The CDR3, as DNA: TGTGCCAGCAGCTTAGTAGCCCTTCGTGACTATGGCTACACCTTC.

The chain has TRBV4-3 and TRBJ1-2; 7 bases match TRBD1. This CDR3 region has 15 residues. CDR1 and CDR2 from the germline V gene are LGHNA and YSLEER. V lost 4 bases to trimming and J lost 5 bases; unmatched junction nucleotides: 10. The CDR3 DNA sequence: TGCGCCAGCAGCCGGGTGGCAGGGGGGCAATATGGCTACACCTTC. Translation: CASSRVAGGQYGYTF.